This T cell receptor (beta chain) was documented in a study of healthy donors' naive CD4 and CD8 T cells (dated by TCRdb to the mid-2010s). With respect to the entire study: Donors were chosen to span three age groups (20-25, 40-50 and 60-70 years, six or seven each), with mean age around 44 and half female. For TCR alpha, a new primer set covering all functional IMGT alpha gene variants was designed, and the rest of the protocol matched the beta-chain workflow. The donors were HLA-typed by sequencing at HLA-A, -B, -C, -DRB1, -DQB1 and -DPB1, using the SBTexcellerator protocol, an ABI3130xl analyzer and SBTengine software. To examine how TCR variation is linked to lineage commitment, the study sequenced rearranged TCR alpha and beta chains from naive CD4+ and CD8+ T cells. Peripheral blood mononuclear cells were collected from roughly 17 healthy, unrelated individuals. Overall study results and their limits: Reportedly, most V and J gene segments showed bias between naive CD4+ and CD8+ cells, and this bias held consistently across donors regardless of HLA genotype. Taken together, V genes, J genes and CDR3 charge appeared to account for around 13% of the variance in CD4/CD8 propensity, mostly acting in an additive way. In both chains, CD4+ lineage was linked to a positively charged CDR3, whereas CD8+ lineage was linked to a negatively charged CDR3. Possible repertoire bias from homeostatic proliferation of naive T cells was not directly addressed. Because alpha and beta chains were sequenced in bulk and could not be paired, the effects of the two chains in combination were not assessed.

The sequencing machine was a 454 GS FLX Titanium. A previously published linear amplification protocol was used to construct TCR libraries from about 490 ng of total RNA. Sequencing was carried out on the Roche/454 Genome Sequencer using Titanium chemistry. In the source study's methods: From about 5 of the healthy donors, about 74,000 rearranged TCR alpha transcripts were sequenced. Duplicate transcripts were removed, and each unique TCR clonotype was defined by its CDR3 junction following IMGT nomenclature. In R 2.13.0, logistic regression modeled CD4 versus CD8 status on V and J genes, adjusting for donor effects, with Bonferroni correction for multiple testing. TCRdb reprocessed the public reads (quality trimming at Q25 with fastp, clone calling with MiXCR) and kept in-frame beta chains. Merged by CDR3 protein, the rows form single entries marked with the most common genes and DNA. These V and J calls derive from TCRdb rather than the authors' analysis. This sample has around 180,000 distinct CDR3 sequences in its table, and 65% to 75% of those were observed once. The ten biggest clones cover approximately 2.5% of the sample.

Cells with a CD4+CD8-CD45RO-CD45RA+ profile were isolated by FACS and defined as naive CD4+ T cells, and those with a CD8+CD4-CD45RA+CD27bright profile were defined as naive CD8+ T cells. The antibodies used for sorting targeted CD4 (RPA-T4), CD8 (SK1), CD27 (O323), CD45RA (HI100) and CD45RO (UCHL1). The junction carries 11 bases between V and J, which are trimmed by 4 bases and 3 bases respectively. The CDR1 and CDR2 encoded by the germline V gene (reference sequence) are SGHNT and YYREEE. The CDR3 runs 13 amino acids, cysteine and phenylalanine included. Only the CDR3 portion is preserved as DNA: 39 bases, with reading frame beginning at the first base. As to this clonotype: The specificity of this receptor is unknown. The record has no base qualities; no much larger clone is one base away.

This chain joins TRBV5-4 to TRBJ2-7, with the D gene too uncertain to name. The clonotype originates from a pool of human donors in good health; the sample pools cells from several healthy donors. The source material was naive CD4+ and CD8+ T cells sorted from blood, pooled from several donors. Interpreted using the paper, the cell subset or site label stands for: FACS-sorted naive CD4+ (CD45RO-CD45RA+) and naive CD8+ (CD45RA+CD27bright) T cells. The sequenced DNA: TGTGCCAGCAGCCCAAACAGTAACTACGAGCAGTACTTC. Translated, this is CASSPNSNYEQYF.